One and the same sample provided the 30 T cell receptor beta chains below, sequenced in a study of neoadjuvant anti-PD-1 for oral cavity cancer. The sample's time point: after neoadjuvant nivolumab, at surgical resection. The repertoire was sequenced with immunoSEQ multiplex PCR; TCRdb's copy has only in-frame clones and lacks some. The sample shows approximately 13,000 clones, over 60% of them seen only once. Sequenced here: PBMCs, sampled after nivolumab (anti-PD-1) treatment. These receptors all stem from a person aged 35-79 years with oral cavity squamous cell carcinoma.

The chain is built from TRBV2 and TRBJ2-2; D not certain. The CDR3 has 12 residues. V shed 6 bases and J shed 3 bases, with 5 bases lying between them. CDR1 and CDR2 (germline): SNHLY, FYNNEI. The CDR3 DNA is TGTGCCAGCAGGCGTGACACCGGGGAGCTGTTTTTT. Its translation: CASRRDTGELFF.

This chain joins TRBV6-5 and TRBJ1-4, with D maybe TRBD1 (6 bases). Germline V gene lookup returns CDR1 MNHEY and CDR2 SVGAGI. The ends were cut back, 6 bases at V and 7 bases at J, with 18 bases in the middle. The CDR3 spans 15 residues. CDR3 bases: TGTGCCAGCAGCCTCGGGGGGGGGCACGGTGAAAAACTGTTTTTT. Its translation is CASSLGGGHGEKLFF.

J is TRBJ2-1 and V is TRBV2, with 8 bases identical to TRBD2. The J segment lost 3 bases and the V segment lost 4 bases, leaving 8 bases of the junction unmatched. Germline CDR1 is SNHLY and CDR2 is FYNNEI. This CDR3 is 16 amino acids long. Written as DNA, the CDR3 is TGTGCCAGCAGTGGTCTCCCTAGCGGGTTCTACAATGAGCAGTTCTTC. Its protein product is CASSGLPSGFYNEQFF.

This clone has only one observation. The rearrangement links TRBV5-1 to TRBJ1-1, with a weak D call TRBD1 (6 bases). V was clipped by 5 bases and J by 5 bases, with 16 bases between them. Germline CDR1 is SGHRS and CDR2 is YFSETQ. The CDR3 runs 14 residues. The CDR3 is CASRTDSTGTEAFF. CDR3 coding DNA: TGCGCCAGCAGGACGGACAGCACAGGAACTGAAGCTTTCTTT.

The J gene is TRBJ1-4, the V gene TRBV15; possible D gene TRBD1, 5 bases. The CDR3 has 14 residues. CDR1 and CDR2 from the germline V gene are LNHNV and YYDKDF (reference sequence). The V end was cut by 7 bases, the J end by 3 bases, with 12 bases between. This CDR3 is CATKAGRSNEKLFF. DNA of the CDR3: TGTGCCACCAAAGCGGGGCGCTCTAATGAAAAACTGTTTTTT.

The chain combines TRBV6-5 with TRBJ1-1; D uncertain. Germline V gives CDR1 MNHEY, CDR2 SVGAGI. The CDR3 consists of 13 residues. Trimming removed 6 bases at V and 2 bases at J, with 10 bases between. CDR3 protein: CASRTTFNTEAFF. The CDR3 coding sequence is TGTGCCAGCAGGACCACTTTTAACACTGAAGCTTTCTTT.

The V and J genes are TRBV6-1 and TRBJ2-2; D possibly matches TRBD1 or TRBD2 (5 bases each). In germline, CDR1 is MNHNS, CDR2 SASEGT. The CDR3 runs 15 residues. The ends were cut back, 3 bases at V and 2 bases at J, with 10 bases in the middle. The CDR3 DNA reads as TGTGCCAGCAGTGAGCCAGGGAGAAACACCGGGGAGCTGTTTTTT. It encodes CASSEPGRNTGELFF.

This rearrangement joins TRBV7-6 to TRBJ2-7; no clear D. The CDR3 has 14 amino acids. Germline CDR1 SGHVS, CDR2 FNYEAQ. Trimming shortened V by 3 bases and J by 3 bases, and 12 bases separated the two germline ends. Written as DNA, the CDR3 is TGTGCCAGCAGCTTGTCCAAGCCGGGCTACGAGCAGTACTTC. Protein: CASSLSKPGYEQYF.

V usage is TRBV5-4 and J usage is TRBJ2-3; no clear D. CDR1 and CDR2 from the germline V gene are SGHNT and YYREEE (reference sequence). CDR3 length: 16 residues. With 4 bases removed from V and 6 bases from J, the gap between germline ends came to 21 bases. The CDR3 reads CASSPWNLRDKDTQYF. CDR3 DNA: TGTGCCAGCAGCCCGTGGAACCTTAGAGACAAGGATACGCAGTATTTT.

The gene calls are TRBV7-2 and TRBJ2-1; 8 positions match TRBD1. Germline loops: CDR1 SGHTA, CDR2 FQGNSA. The CDR3 runs 16 residues. V shed 4 bases and J 4 bases; nucleotides not matched to a gene: 9. The CDR3 region is CASSWPPGQVYNEQFF. The CDR3 region has the DNA TGTGCCAGCAGCTGGCCCCCGGGACAGGTTTACAATGAGCAGTTCTTC.

The chain couples TRBV10-3 to TRBJ2-5, with 9 bases that match TRBD1. In germline, CDR1 is ENHRY, CDR2 SYGVKD. Trimming cost V 2 bases and J 0 bases; bases outside gene matches: 1. CDR3 length: 15 residues. As DNA, the CDR3 is TGTGCCATCAGTGAGGGACAGGGGTACCAAGAGACCCAGTACTTC. Its protein product is CAISEGQGYQETQYF.

CDR3 amino acids: CASSLRLAGRELFF. In DNA form, the CDR3 reads TGTGCCAGCAGCCTCAGGCTAGCGGGAAGGGAGCTGTTTTTT. V usage is TRBV5-8 and J usage is TRBJ2-2; TRBD2 agrees at 9 bases. This CDR3 spans 14 amino acids. V lost 4 bases and J lost 9; bases outside the gene matches: 7. From germline, CDR1 is SGHTS and CDR2 YDEGEE.

The chain has TRBV30 and TRBJ1-5, with 12 bases that match TRBD1. The CDR3 covers 14 residues. The trim removed 3 bases at V and 3 bases at J, leaving 0 bases unmatched. CDR1 and CDR2 from the germline V gene are GTSNPN and SVGIG (reference sequence). The CDR3 DNA reads as TGTGCCTGGAGGGGACAGGGGGCCAATCAGCCCCAGCATTTT. The encoded protein is CAWRGQGANQPQHF.

This sequence joins TRBV15 and TRBJ2-7; 10 bases are a match to TRBD1. Trimming took 1 base from V and 2 from J; bases not matched to a gene: 5. The CDR3 has 16 residues. CDR1 is LNHNV, CDR2 YYDKDF, per germline (reference sequence). DNA for the CDR3: TGTGCCACCAGCAGAGCCGGACAGGGGGGCGCCTACGAGCAGTACTTC. Its translation: CATSRAGQGGAYEQYF. The entire variable domain, with the rest obtained from reference TRBV15 and TRBJ2-7, is as follows: DAMVIQNPRYQVTQFGKPVTLSCSQTLNHNVMYWYQQKSSQAPKLLFHYYDKDFNNEADTPDNFQSRRPNTSFCFLDIRSPGLGDTAMYLCATSRAGQGGAYEQYFGPGTRLTVT.

V gene TRBV9 combines with J gene TRBJ2-1, with TRBD2 matching 9 bases. Germline assignment: CDR1 SGDLS and CDR2 YYNGEE. This CDR3 is 16 amino acids long. The ends lost 4 bases at V and 2 bases at J; junction bases unmatched: 7. The CDR3 loop reads CASSRGAGGAYNEQFF. The CDR3 nucleotides read TGTGCCAGCAGCCGCGGGGCGGGAGGGGCCTACAATGAGCAGTTCTTC.

J is TRBJ2-3 and V is TRBV19; 12 bases fit TRBD2. CDR3 size: 15 residues. Trimming removed 6 bases from V and 3 bases from J; junction bases left unmatched: 4. Germline V gene sequence: CDR1 LNHDA, CDR2 SQIVND (reference sequence). The DNA of the CDR3 is TGTGCCAGTAGGGAGACTAGCGGGAGTACAGATACGCAGTATTTT. Translated, it gives CASRETSGSTDTQYF.

This sequence joins TRBV27 and TRBJ2-1; 9 bases fit TRBD2. After removal of 8 bases from V and 9 bases from J, the junction contained 11 bases not matched to a gene. Germline assignment: CDR1 MNHEY and CDR2 SMNVEV (reference sequence). The CDR3 spans 14 residues. The CDR3 DNA sequence: TGTGCCAGCGGGGGGGCTAGCGGGACTGGTGAGCAGTTCTTC. Translated: CASGGASGTGEQFF.

The chain carries TRBV30 and TRBJ1-2; D not resolved. Germline V gene lookup returns CDR1 GTSNPN and CDR2 SVGIG (reference sequence). Trimming stripped 0 bases from V and 8 bases from J, with 13 bases between. The CDR3 covers 13 residues. CDR3 residues: CAWSVIPGRGYTF. CDR3 DNA: TGTGCCTGGAGTGTAATCCCGGGTCGGGGCTACACCTTC.

The count of this clone is one. The DNA for the CDR3 is TGCGCCAGCAGACTAGCGCCCTTAAATGAGCAGTTCTTC. It specifies CASRLAPLNEQFF. V is TRBV5-1 and J is TRBJ2-1; 7 bases fit TRBD2. V lost 5 bases, J lost 7 bases, and 6 bases stayed unmatched. The CDR3 spans 13 residues. Germline V gene sequence: CDR1 SGHRS, CDR2 YFSETQ. Based on the CDR3 plus reference TRBV5-1 and TRBJ2-1, the full variable domain is KAGVTQTPRYLIKTRGQQVTLSCSPISGHRSVSWYQQTPGQGLQFLFEYFSETQRNKGNFPGRFSGRQFSNSRSEMNVSTLELGDSALYLCASRLAPLNEQFFGPGTRLTVL.

This clone has just a few counts. J is TRBJ2-3 and V is TRBV19, with 8 bases fitting TRBD2. V lost 6 bases and J lost 5; bases outside the gene matches: 1. CDR1 is LNHDA and CDR2 is SQIVND in the germline V gene (reference sequence). The CDR3 is 12 amino acids. The CDR3 reads CASSRGGDTQYF. In nucleotides, the CDR3 is TGTGCCAGTAGCCGGGGGGGAGATACGCAGTATTTT.

The rearrangement uses TRBV11-2 and TRBJ2-5; 8 nucleotides align to TRBD2. From germline, CDR1 is SGHAT and CDR2 FQNNGV. The CDR3 runs to 14 residues. Losses at the gene ends were 5 bases for V and 5 bases for J; bases not matched to a gene: 7. The CDR3 region is CASSPGGAGETQYF. The CDR3 region has the DNA TGTGCCAGCAGCCCCGGGGGGGCGGGGGAGACCCAGTACTTC.

V gene TRBV9 combines with J gene TRBJ2-3, with 7 nucleotides matching TRBD1. The V segment lost 6 bases and the J segment 3 bases; nucleotides outside the gene matches: 4. Germline values: CDR1 SGDLS, CDR2 YYNGEE. This CDR3 is 13 amino acids long. CDR3 nucleotide sequence: TGTGCCAGCACCGACAGGGTTACAGATACGCAGTATTTT. Translating it yields CASTDRVTDTQYF.

The chain uses TRBV6-5 and TRBJ1-4; no firm D call. The germline V and J ends were trimmed by 6 bases and 2 bases, with 7 bases remaining between them. This CDR3 comprises 13 residues. The V gene's germline CDR1 is MNHEY and CDR2 SVGAGI. CDR3 sequence (DNA): TGTGCCAGCAGAAAACCTACTAATGAAAAACTGTTTTTT. This gives the protein CASRKPTNEKLFF.

The V gene is TRBV4-1, the J gene TRBJ1-1; 7 bases are shared with TRBD1. Unmatched junction bases numbered 6, after V lost 3 bases and J lost 5 bases. Germline CDR1 MGHRA, CDR2 YSYEKL. This CDR3 comprises 14 residues. The CDR3 DNA sequence: TGCGCCAGCAGCCAGGGCGACAGGGAGACTGAAGCTTTCTTT. This gives the protein CASSQGDRETEAFF.

The chain joins TRBV7-2 to TRBJ2-7; 9 nucleotides agree with TRBD1. This CDR3 has 15 residues. The germline CDR1 and CDR2 sequences are SGHTA and FQGNSA. After removal of 5 bases from V and 5 bases from J, the junction contained 10 bases not matched to a gene. For the CDR3, the DNA is TGTGCCAGCAGCCGATCCGGGACAGGGTACGACGAGCAGTACTTC. This translates into CASSRSGTGYDEQYF.

J is TRBJ2-1 and V is TRBV7-9, with TRBD2 identical over 11 bases. CDR3 length: 15 amino acids. Losses at the gene ends were 5 bases for V and 6 bases for J; bases not matched to a gene: 6. Germline values: CDR1 SEHNR, CDR2 FQNEAQ (reference sequence). In nucleotides, the CDR3 is TGTGCCAGCAGCGGTAGCGGGAGGGCCCTCAATGAGCAGTTCTTC. It encodes CASSGSGRALNEQFF.

This chain uses TRBV6-1 with TRBJ2-7, with D uncertain. Between the trimmed V and J ends, which lost 1 base and 4 bases, there was a span of 11 bases. CDR3 length: 14 residues. CDR1 and CDR2 (germline): MNHNS, SASEGT. The CDR3 DNA reads TGTGCCAGCAGTGAAGGGGATAGGGTATACGAGCAGTACTTC. This gives the protein CASSEGDRVYEQYF.

CDR3 residues: CAWSPDMNQPQHF. The CDR3 nucleotides read TGTGCCTGGAGCCCCGACATGAATCAGCCCCAGCATTTT. J is TRBJ1-5 and V is TRBV30; the D is unclear. Trimming cost V 3 bases and J 4 bases, with 10 bases left between them. The CDR3 extends over 13 amino acids. Germline V gives CDR1 GTSNPN, CDR2 SVGIG (reference sequence).

The CDR3 sequence is CATGQGASYEQYF. The DNA for the CDR3 is TGTGCCACAGGACAGGGGGCATCTTACGAGCAGTACTTC. V and J are TRBV10-3 and TRBJ2-7; 11 bases line up with TRBD1. Germline CDR1 reads ENHRY; CDR2 reads SYGVKD. The CDR3 has 13 residues. V was clipped by 10 bases and J by 4 bases; unmatched bases: 6.

This chain connects TRBV10-3 to TRBJ2-7; TRBD2 matches 8 bases. The CDR3 runs to 16 residues. V shed 3 bases and J 0 bases; nucleotides not matched to a gene: 7. Germline CDR1 is ENHRY and CDR2 is SYGVKD. This chain's CDR3 is CAISDVGGRNSYEQYF. In nucleotides, the CDR3 is TGTGCCATCAGTGATGTCGGCGGGAGGAACTCCTACGAGCAGTACTTC.